The T cell receptor (beta chain) under discussion was sequenced for a study of cytomegalovirus exposure and HLA in healthy donors. The CDR3 consists of 15 residues. The V and J ends lost 5 bases and 3 bases, in that order; junction bases with no gene match: 9. Germline CDR1 and CDR2: MNHEY and SVGAGI. PCR was performed using 60 Vbeta and 13 Jbeta primers. Profiled with immunoSEQ multiplex PCR; TCRdb holds only in-frame clones, not every one. The sample carries 200,000 to 250,000 clones, 55% to 75% recorded once. The receptor's source is a man aged 35-49 years in good health and CMV-seropositive. V gene TRBV6-5 combines with J gene TRBJ2-5, with 7 bases that match TRBD2. Material: PBMCs. The CDR3 reads CASSAWGGGKETQYF. CDR3 bases: TGTGCCAGCAGTGCCTGGGGGGGAGGGAAAGAGACCCAGTACTTC.